This is a list of T cell receptor beta chains from one sample in a study of cytomegalovirus exposure and HLA in healthy donors. The table came from immunoSEQ multiplex PCR; TCRdb's copy has only in-frame clones and leaves some out. The sample includes 100,000 to 130,000 clones, almost 96% seen only once; the top ten take approximately 0.67%. Material: PBMCs. These receptors were collected from a woman aged 18-35 years in good health and CMV-seronegative. CDR3s include the opening cysteine and the closing phenylalanine or tryptophan. A D gene is named only where the DNA matches it firmly.

V	J	D	CDR3	DNA
TRBV9	TRBJ2-2	NA	CASSVLALSGELFF	TGTGCCAGCAGCGTCCTAGCCCTATCCGGGGAGCTGTTTTTT
TRBV5-4	TRBJ2-3	TRBD2	CASSLGLAGGPGLDTQYF	TGTGCCAGCAGCTTGGGGCTAGCGGGGGGGCCTGGGTTGGATACGCAGTATTTT
TRBV27	TRBJ1-6	TRBD1	CASSTRTGTSPLHF	TGTGCCAGCAGCACAAGGACAGGGACTTCACCCCTCCACTTT
TRBV27	TRBJ2-1	NA	CASSLDTSYNEQFF	TGTGCCAGCAGTTTGGACACCTCCTACAATGAGCAGTTCTTC
TRBV7-2	TRBJ2-5	NA	CASSPTVGEAQYF	TGTGCCAGCAGCCCGACTGTGGGAGAGGCCCAGTACTTC
TRBV27	TRBJ1-3	NA	CATQRAAGLGTIYF	TGTGCCACCCAGCGGGCGGCAGGCCTTGGCACCATATATTTT
TRBV5-4	TRBJ1-2	NA	CASRSDSIYGYTF	TGTGCCAGCAGATCCGACAGTATCTATGGCTACACCTTC
TRBV28	TRBJ2-1	NA	CASSLGRGSNEQFF	TGTGCCAGCAGTTTAGGAAGGGGAAGCAATGAGCAGTTCTTC
TRBV5-1	TRBJ2-2	TRBD2	CASSLIRGGGGTGELFF	TGCGCCAGCAGCTTGATACGCGGGGGAGGCGGCACCGGGGAGCTGTTTTTT
TRBV6-5	TRBJ1-2	TRBD1	CASSGQQGRGGYTF	TGTGCCAGCAGCGGCCAACAGGGGCGGGGTGGCTACACCTTC
TRBV2	TRBJ1-1	NA	CASSAREKGEAFF	TGTGCCAGCAGTGCGAGGGAAAAGGGTGAAGCTTTCTTT
TRBV11-2	TRBJ2-4	NA	CASSPGTSLAKNIQYF	TGTGCCAGCAGCCCCGGGACTTCCCTAGCCAAAAACATTCAGTACTTC
TRBV19	TRBJ1-6	NA	CASSRETNSPLHF	TGTGCCAGTAGTAGAGAGACAAATTCACCCCTCCACTTT
TRBV7-7	TRBJ2-5	NA	CATTVSAKQETQYF	TGTGCCACAACGGTCAGCGCCAAACAAGAGACCCAGTACTTC
TRBV5-4	TRBJ2-1	NA	CASSLSPGQARHNEQFF	TGTGCCAGCAGCTTATCACCGGGACAAGCCCGACACAATGAGCAGTTCTTC
TRBV14	TRBJ2-3	NA	CASSPWTGTDTQYF	TGTGCCAGCAGCCCCTGGACAGGCACAGATACGCAGTATTTT